This T cell receptor (beta chain) was identified in a study of cytomegalovirus exposure and HLA in healthy donors. The PCR was carried out with 60 Vbeta primers and 13 Jbeta primers. Some clones are missing from TCRdb's copy, which holds only in-frame ones; the method was immunoSEQ multiplex PCR. The sample includes about 160,000 clones, approximately 80% of them seen just once. Germline loops: CDR1 SGHTA, CDR2 FQGNSA. The junction had 3 bases not matched to a gene; V was cut back by 4 bases and J by 6 bases. The CDR3 covers 14 residues. A note on this clone: Its antigen is undetermined.

Study-level points and caveats: HLA allele associations emerged for some 16,000 TCR beta sequences in a later analysis, at 0.05 false discovery rate.

The receptor's source is a woman aged 40 to 49 in good health and CMV-seropositive. Sequencing was carried out using PBMCs. The chain links TRBV7-2 to TRBJ2-4; 10 bases fit TRBD1. The CDR3 protein is CASSYRDRGNIQYF. CDR3 bases: TGTGCCAGCAGCTACCGGGACAGGGGAAACATTCAGTACTTC.